This entry lists 29 T cell receptor beta chains sequenced from one sample in a study of T cells in Graves' hyperthyroidism and ophthalmopathy. From RNA transcripts, TCR beta CDR3 regions were amplified. HTBI primers were used for first-round RT-PCR of the TCR CDR3. MiXCR was run by TCRdb on the multiplex PCR reads, yielding one entry per CDR3 protein. The data show 660,000 or so distinct CDR3 sequences, roughly 46% seen once. The sequenced material came from peripheral blood or thyroid tissue (not recorded which). The receptor source for this set is an adult man with Graves' disease, either hyperthyroidism or ophthalmopathy (not recorded which).

There are many counts of this clonotype. The chain joins TRBV29-1 to TRBJ1-1; 10 positions agree with TRBD1. Germline V lookup: CDR1 SQVTM, CDR2 ANQGSEA. V lost 8 bases, J lost 4 bases, and 7 bases stayed unmatched. This CDR3 is 13 amino acids long. CDR3 bases: TGCAGCTCCCCGGGACAGGGGTCCACTGAAGCTTTCTTT. Its translation is CSSPGQGSTEAFF.

The rearrangement links TRBV7-2 to TRBJ1-4; maybe TRBD1 (5 bases). Germline V gene sequence: CDR1 SGHTA, CDR2 FQGNSA. The germline V and J ends were trimmed by 1 base and 10 bases, with 7 bases remaining between them. The CDR3 runs 12 residues. The CDR3 DNA follows: TGTGCCAGCAGCTTAGGGGGGGGAAAACTGTTTTTT. It yields the protein CASSLGGGKLFF.

V usage is TRBV29-1 and J usage is TRBJ1-1; D perhaps matches TRBD1 (5 bases). This CDR3 contains 13 residues. The germline V gene encodes CDR1 SQVTM and CDR2 ANQGSEA. Between the trimmed V and J ends, which lost 3 bases and 3 bases, there was a span of 11 bases. CDR3 DNA sequence: TGCAGCGTTGAGAGGGGCATGGACACTGAAGCTTTCTTT. This sequence encodes CSVERGMDTEAFF. Together with reference TRBV29-1 and TRBJ1-1, the CDR3 gives the full variable domain: SAVISQKPSRDICQRGTSLTIQCQVDSQVTMMFWYRQQPGQSLTLIATANQGSEATYESGFVIDKFPISRPNLTFSTLTVSNMSPEDSSIYLCSVERGMDTEAFFGQGTRLTVV.

As for this clonotype: A much larger clone differs by one base, so this may be a read error. The rearrangement links TRBV6-5 to TRBJ1-2; 9 nucleotides line up with TRBD1. The CDR3 runs 14 residues. Germline V gene lookup returns CDR1 MNHEY and CDR2 SVGAGI. CDR3 DNA sequence: TGTGCCATCAGTTACTTAGGACAGGGGTATGGCTACACCTTC. This gives the protein CAISYLGQGYGYTF.

This clonotype was seen repeatedly, ten times or more. The gene calls are TRBV29-1 and TRBJ1-1; D might be TRBD1 (6 bases). CDR3 length equals 12 residues. V lost 6 bases and J 7 bases, leaving 15 bases between the germline ends. CDR1 SQVTM and CDR2 ANQGSEA come from the germline V gene. The CDR3 DNA sequence: TGCAGCGTGGAGGGGGATGCTTTTGAAGCTTTCTTT. This translates into CSVEGDAFEAFF.

This clonotype was seen many times. This rearrangement joins TRBV7-9 to TRBJ1-5; 7 bases are a match to TRBD1. Germline CDR1 reads SEHNR; CDR2 reads FQNEAQ (reference sequence). The CDR3 is made up of 14 amino acids. The trim removed 4 bases at V and 3 bases at J, leaving 3 bases unmatched. The CDR3 spells CASSSDRPNQPQHF. In DNA, the CDR3 is TGTGCCAGCAGCTCGGACAGGCCCAATCAGCCCCAGCATTTT.

The chain couples TRBV2 to TRBJ2-7; tentative D call: TRBD1 (5 bases). The V and J ends lost 5 bases and 3 bases respectively, with 20 bases between them. Germline CDR1 SNHLY, CDR2 FYNNEI. This CDR3 region has 16 residues. Written as DNA, the CDR3 is TGTGCCAGCAGTTACTTATCTCAGGGTCGCATCTACGAGCAGTACTTC. Translating it yields CASSYLSQGRIYEQYF.

The rearrangement joins TRBV11-2 to TRBJ1-1; a weak D match, TRBD1 (5 bases). In germline, CDR1 is SGHAT, CDR2 FQNNGV. This CDR3 contains 14 residues. Trimming left V 4 bases short and J 5 bases short, with 14 bases between. The CDR3 loop is CASSSGRVITEAFF. In DNA form, the CDR3 reads TGTGCCAGCAGCTCTGGCAGGGTCATAACTGAAGCTTTCTTT. Using reference TRBV11-2 and TRBJ1-1 for the parts outside the CDR3, the full variable domain is EAGVAQSPRYKIIEKRQSVAFWCNPISGHATLYWYQQILGQGPKLLIQFQNNGVVDDSQLPKDRFSAERLKGVDSTLKIQPAKLEDSAVYLCASSSGRVITEAFFGQGTRLTVV.

A word on this clonotype: A read error may be the cause here, since a much bigger clone is one base away. In DNA, the CDR3 is TGCAGTGCTGAAGACACTGAAGCTTTCTTT. This encodes CSAEDTEAFF. The V call is TRBV20-1, the J call TRBJ1-1; D unresolved. Trimming took off 5 bases at V and 3 bases at J, with 4 bases between the two ends. CDR1 is DFQATT, CDR2 SNEGSKA, per germline (reference sequence). This CDR3 is 10 amino acids long.

The gene calls are TRBV10-1 and TRBJ1-1; possibly TRBD1 for D (5 bases). Germline CDR1 and CDR2: WNHNN and SYGVQD (reference sequence). V was shortened by 2 bases and J by 2 bases, with 9 bases between the two germline ends. The CDR3 extends over 14 amino acids. CDR3 nucleotides: TGCGCCAGCAGTGAGGACAGTATAAACACTGAAGCTTTCTTT. It yields the protein CASSEDSINTEAFF.

V gene TRBV2 combines with J gene TRBJ1-1, with D perhaps TRBD1 (5 bases). The CDR3 loop spans 14 amino acids. Looked up from germline, CDR1 is SNHLY and CDR2 is FYNNEI. V lost 0 bases to trimming and J lost 1 base, with 6 bases between them. CDR3 nucleotides: TGTGCCAGCAGTGAAGCCAGGGCGAACACTGAAGCTTTCTTT. Protein product: CASSEARANTEAFF.

CDR3 amino acids: CSAREGLAGVGETQYF. The CDR3 DNA reads TGCAGTGCTAGAGAAGGACTAGCGGGAGTTGGTGAGACCCAGTACTTC. J is TRBJ2-5 and V is TRBV20-1; the match to TRBD2 covers 13 bases. There are 16 residues in the CDR3. J lost 5 bases, V lost 0 bases, and 6 bases had no gene match. Germline-derived CDR1 and CDR2 are DFQATT and SNEGSKA (reference sequence).

The rearrangement links TRBV20-1 to TRBJ1-2; possible D gene TRBD1, 6 bases. Per germline, CDR1 DFQATT and CDR2 SNEGSKA (reference sequence). The CDR3 runs to 12 residues. Trimming pared 6 bases from V and 4 bases from J, leaving 12 bases between. The CDR3 protein is CSADEGGYGYTF. CDR3 nucleotides: TGCAGTGCGGACGAGGGGGGCTATGGCTACACCTTC.

The chain employs TRBV7-9 and TRBJ2-7, with D perhaps given as TRBD1 or TRBD2 (5 bases each). The CDR3 contains 16 residues. V lost 5 bases, J lost 5 bases, and 22 bases lay in between. CDR1 SEHNR and CDR2 FQNEAQ come from the germline V gene (reference sequence). This CDR3 reads CASSALVGAWGDEQYF. The CDR3 nucleotides are TGTGCCAGCAGCGCCCTGGTTGGGGCCTGGGGAGACGAGCAGTACTTC.

The gene calls are TRBV13 and TRBJ1-3; no reliable D call. This CDR3 region has 17 residues. Deletions cut 6 bases from V and 7 bases from J, with 25 bases between. Germline values: CDR1 PRHDT, CDR2 FYEKMQ (reference sequence). The CDR3 bases are TGTGCCAGCAGAGAATTTTGGGTAGGGAACCCTCGGAACACCATATATTTT. Its translation: CASREFWVGNPRNTIYF.

The CDR3 is CASSLEVVQPNDNSPLHF. The CDR3 DNA reads as TGTGCCAGCAGCTTGGAGGTCGTGCAGCCAAATGATAATTCACCCCTCCACTTT. The J gene is TRBJ1-6, the V gene TRBV7-9, with unresolved D. The CDR3 sequence is 18 residues long. The ends were cut back, 3 bases at V and 5 bases at J, with 20 bases in the middle. From germline, CDR1 is SEHNR and CDR2 FQNEAQ (reference sequence).

The chain carries TRBV12-3 or TRBV12-4 and TRBJ1-2, with D possibly matching TRBD1 (5 bases). This CDR3 has 13 residues. Trimming shortened V by 4 bases and J by 2 bases, and 8 bases separated the two germline ends. Here the CDR3 reads CASSYQGNYGYTF. The CDR3 DNA reads TGTGCCAGCAGTTATCAGGGCAACTATGGCTACACCTTC.

V is TRBV29-1 and J is TRBJ1-2; 7 positions agree with TRBD1. This CDR3 has 11 residues. Germline CDR1 is SQVTM and CDR2 is ANQGSEA. The CDR3 loop is CREGALYGYTF. The CDR3 DNA reads TGCAGAGAGGGGGCACTCTATGGCTACACCTTC.

This clonotype was seen a few times. V is TRBV20-1 and J is TRBJ1-5; D is uncertain. The ends were cut back, 3 bases at V and 1 base at J, with 19 bases in the middle. CDR1 DFQATT and CDR2 SNEGSKA come from the germline V gene (reference sequence). This CDR3 comprises 17 residues. CDR3: CSASADSWPGSNQPQHF. The CDR3 DNA is TGCAGTGCTAGTGCCGATTCCTGGCCCGGAAGCAATCAGCCCCAGCATTTT.

The rearrangement links TRBV29-1 to TRBJ2-7, with 7 bases identical to TRBD1. CDR1 and CDR2 (germline): SQVTM, ANQGSEA. The CDR3 covers 15 residues. The V gene end was trimmed by 4 bases and the J gene end by 3 bases; junction bases not matched to a gene: 12. The CDR3 DNA follows: TGCAGCGTTGTTGGGCGACAGGGTAGGGACTACGAGCAGTACTTC. Translating it yields CSVVGRQGRDYEQYF.

Of note for this clonotype: The junction shows a germline mismatch at one end, possibly a read error. This chain links TRBV9 with TRBJ1-1; D uncertain. CDR1 SGDLS and CDR2 YYNGEE come from the germline V gene. The CDR3 runs 14 residues. The CDR3 loop is CASGVVSENTEAFF. The CDR3 DNA reads as TGTGCCAGCGGCGTAGTATCCGAGAACACTGAAGCTTTCTTT.

CDR3 in DNA: TGTGCCAGCAGGTTGGAGGGGAATAATTCACCCCTCCACTTT. It encodes CASRLEGNNSPLHF. This chain connects TRBV6-5 to TRBJ1-6, with D perhaps matching TRBD1 (5 bases). The V gene lost 6 bases and the J gene lost 5 bases, with 11 bases spanning the gap. This CDR3 is built from 14 residues. Germline lookup yields CDR1 MNHEY and CDR2 SVGAGI.

Details on this clonotype: Its ends do not fully match the called genes, so a read error is possible. J is TRBJ1-1 and V is TRBV29-1; weak D call: TRBD1 (5 bases). This CDR3 spans 10 amino acids. Germline V lookup: CDR1 SQVTM, CDR2 ANQGSEA. Here the CDR3 reads CSVEEPSGTF. The CDR3 nucleotides read TGCAGCGTTGAAGAACCTAGCGGGACTTTT.

This clonotype was counted between two and nine times. The chain uses TRBV7-9 and TRBJ1-1; D ambiguous. From germline, CDR1 is SEHNR and CDR2 FQNEAQ (reference sequence). Between the trimmed V and J ends, which lost 4 bases and 5 bases, there was a span of 17 bases. This CDR3 is built from 15 residues. The CDR3 nucleotides are TGTGCCAGCAGCTCCTGGACGGATTTACGGACTGAAGCTTTCTTT. Protein: CASSSWTDLRTEAFF.

There are many counts of this clonotype. V gene TRBV7-9 combines with J gene TRBJ1-4; 7 bases map to TRBD1. CDR1 is SEHNR and CDR2 is FQNEAQ in the germline V gene (reference sequence). Unmatched junction bases numbered 5, after V lost 5 bases and J lost 5 bases. CDR3 size: 14 residues. The CDR3 is CASSKDRANEKLFF. The CDR3 bases are TGTGCCAGCAGCAAAGACAGGGCGAATGAAAAACTGTTTTTT. The complete variable domain, with remaining parts taken from reference TRBV7-9 and TRBJ1-4, reads DTGVSQNPRHKITKRGQNVTFRCDPISEHNRLYWYRQTLGQGPEFLTYFQNEAQLEKSRLLSDRFSAERPKGSFSTLEIQRTEQGDSAMYLCASSKDRANEKLFFGSGTQLSVL.

This clonotype was seen a handful of times. The chain joins TRBV5-1 to TRBJ1-2, with TRBD1 as a possible D gene (6 bases). V dropped 0 bases and J dropped 8 bases, with 17 bases sitting between them. In germline, CDR1 is SGHRS, CDR2 YFSETQ. The CDR3 has 15 amino acids. The chain's CDR3 is CASSLEQGLLLGYTF. The CDR3 DNA reads TGCGCCAGCAGCTTGGAGCAGGGGCTCCTCCTCGGCTACACCTTC.

This clonotype was detected many times. The chain recombines TRBV15 with TRBJ1-5; D call uncertain. Germline V gene data show CDR1 as LNHNV and CDR2 as YYDKDF (reference sequence). This CDR3 is 12 amino acids long. The V and J ends lost 0 bases and 6 bases respectively, with 3 bases between them. CDR3 sequence (DNA): TGTGCCACCAGCAGAGATCGTCAGCCCCAGCATTTT. Translating it yields CATSRDRQPQHF.

The gene calls are TRBV12-5 and TRBJ1-4; D remains unclear. Germline assignment: CDR1 LGHNT and CDR2 FRNRAP. V was clipped by 2 bases and J by 5 bases, with 3 bases between them. This CDR3 has 12 residues. CDR3 coding DNA: TGTGCTAGTGGTTTGAGAAATGAAAAACTGTTTTTT. Amino acid sequence: CASGLRNEKLFF.

CDR3 DNA: TGTGCCAGCAGTAAGGGACAGGGGGCCGGGGAGCAGTACTTC. Its translation is CASSKGQGAGEQYF. The chain links TRBV7-9 to TRBJ2-7; 12 nucleotides match TRBD1. CDR1 is SEHNR and CDR2 is FQNEAQ in the germline V gene (reference sequence). This CDR3 comprises 14 residues. The ends lost 6 bases at V and 7 bases at J; junction bases unmatched: 7. The variable domain in full, with the rest retrieved from reference TRBV7-9 and TRBJ2-7, is DTGVSQNPRHKITKRGQNVTFRCDPISEHNRLYWYRQTLGQGPEFLTYFQNEAQLEKSRLLSDRFSAERPKGSFSTLEIQRTEQGDSAMYLCASSKGQGAGEQYFGPGTRLTVT.